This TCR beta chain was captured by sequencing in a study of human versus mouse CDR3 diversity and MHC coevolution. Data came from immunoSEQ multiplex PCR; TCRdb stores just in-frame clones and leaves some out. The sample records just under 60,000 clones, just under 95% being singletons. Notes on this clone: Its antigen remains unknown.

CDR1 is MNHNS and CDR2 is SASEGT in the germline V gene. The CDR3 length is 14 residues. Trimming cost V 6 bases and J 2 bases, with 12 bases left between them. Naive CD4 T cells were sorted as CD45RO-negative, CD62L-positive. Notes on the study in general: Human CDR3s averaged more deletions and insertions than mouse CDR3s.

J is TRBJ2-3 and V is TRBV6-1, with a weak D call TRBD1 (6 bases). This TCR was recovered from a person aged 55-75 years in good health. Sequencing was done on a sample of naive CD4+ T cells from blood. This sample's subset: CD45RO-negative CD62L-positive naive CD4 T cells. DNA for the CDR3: TGTGCCAGCAGGCCACCAGGGGACACAGATACGCAGTATTTT. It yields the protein CASRPPGDTDTQYF.